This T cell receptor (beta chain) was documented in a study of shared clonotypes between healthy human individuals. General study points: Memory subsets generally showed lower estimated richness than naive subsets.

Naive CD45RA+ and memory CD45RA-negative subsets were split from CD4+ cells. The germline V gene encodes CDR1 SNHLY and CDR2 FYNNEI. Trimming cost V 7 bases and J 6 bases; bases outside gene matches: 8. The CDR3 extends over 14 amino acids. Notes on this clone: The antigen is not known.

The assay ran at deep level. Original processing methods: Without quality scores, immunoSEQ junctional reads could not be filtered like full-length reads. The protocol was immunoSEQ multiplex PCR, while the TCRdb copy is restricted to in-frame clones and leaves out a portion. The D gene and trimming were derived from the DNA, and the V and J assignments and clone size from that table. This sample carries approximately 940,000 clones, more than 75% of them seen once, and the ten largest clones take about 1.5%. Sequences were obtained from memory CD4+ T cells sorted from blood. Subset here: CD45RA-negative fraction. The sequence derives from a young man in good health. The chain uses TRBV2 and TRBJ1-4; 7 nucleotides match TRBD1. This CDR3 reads CASTVAGGYEKLFF. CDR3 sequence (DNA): TGTGCCAGCACTGTGGCAGGGGGTTATGAAAAACTGTTTTTT.